A selection of T cell receptor beta chains follows, all from one sample in a study of cytomegalovirus exposure and HLA in healthy donors. Sequenced by immunoSEQ multiplex PCR; TCRdb stores in-frame clones only, minus some. In the table there are approximately 110,000 clones, approximately 80% of which are singletons. The sample taken for sequencing was PBMCs. The receptors derive from a man aged 45-60 years in good health and CMV-seronegative. CDR3s include the opening cysteine and the closing phenylalanine or tryptophan. A D gene is named only where the DNA matches it firmly. Only part of the rows carry a size: once, few, many, or a class if the clone is expanded.

TRBV5-4	-	-	TRBJ1-6	CASSLSQGNNSPLHF	TGTGCCAGCAGCTTGAGCCAGGGGAACAATTCACCCCTCCACTTT
TRBV4-1	-	-	TRBJ2-3	CASSQVSFSRGATDTQYF	TGCGCCAGCAGCCAAGTTTCCTTCTCACGGGGGGCCACAGATACGCAGTATTTT
TRBV19	-	once	TRBJ1-1	CASSIVGQAAFF	TGTGCCAGTAGTATTGTTGGCCAGGCTGCTTTCTTT
TRBV7-9	-	-	TRBJ2-3	CASSLRGAEDTQYF	TGTGCCAGCAGCCTCCGGGGGGCTGAAGATACGCAGTATTTT
TRBV19	TRBD2	-	TRBJ2-1	CASSRLAGDNEQFF	TGTGCCAGTAGTAGACTAGCGGGGGACAATGAGCAGTTCTTC
TRBV5-1	-	once	TRBJ2-2	CASSLGGLTNTGELFF	TGCGCCAGCAGCCTCGGAGGGCTAACGAACACCGGGGAGCTGTTTTTT
TRBV6-1	TRBD1	-	TRBJ1-4	CASSELTGVDNEKLFF	TGTGCCAGCAGCGAACTTACAGGGGTAGATAATGAAAAACTGTTTTTT
TRBV2	TRBD1	-	TRBJ1-5	CASSGGTATNQPQHF	TGTGCCAGCAGTGGAGGGACAGCGACTAATCAGCCCCAGCATTTT
TRBV5-6	-	-	TRBJ1-5	CASSLWSVGGSNQPQHF	TGTGCCAGCAGCTTGTGGTCGGTAGGGGGAAGCAATCAGCCCCAGCATTTT
TRBV4-1	-	-	TRBJ1-1	CASSYGTEAFF	TGCGCCAGCAGTTACGGGACTGAAGCTTTCTTT
TRBV7-6	-	-	TRBJ2-2	CASSLELTPNTGELFF	TGTGCCAGCAGCTTAGAGCTCACTCCGAACACCGGGGAGCTGTTTTTT
TRBV7-6	-	once	TRBJ2-7	CASSLGRAGAYEQYF	TGTGCCAGCAGCTTAGGGAGGGCAGGAGCTTACGAGCAGTACTTC
TRBV7-7	TRBD2	once	TRBJ2-5	CASSLLASGSQETQYF	TGTGCCAGCAGCTTACTCGCTAGCGGGTCCCAAGAGACCCAGTACTTC
TRBV6-6	TRBD1	-	TRBJ1-1	CASSTTSGGTEAFF	TGTGCCAGCAGTACCACCTCAGGGGGCACTGAAGCTTTCTTT
TRBV4-2	TRBD2	-	TRBJ2-1	CASSQDIPSGGNEQFF	TGTGCCAGCAGCCAAGATATCCCTAGCGGGGGGAATGAGCAGTTCTTC
TRBV9	TRBD2	-	TRBJ2-2	CASSVGIAGDTGELFF	TGTGCCAGCAGCGTAGGTATAGCGGGGGATACCGGGGAGCTGTTTTTT
TRBV11-2	-	few	TRBJ2-3	CASSQVGVRDTQYF	TGTGCCAGCAGTCAGGTCGGGGTCAGGGATACGCAGTATTTT
TRBV6-6	-	once	TRBJ2-6	CASSRPPGDGANVLTF	TGTGCCAGCAGCCGACCCCCAGGGGACGGGGCCAACGTCCTGACTTTC
TRBV6-1	TRBD1	-	TRBJ1-1	CASRVDTGGTEAFF	TGTGCCAGCAGGGTCGACACAGGGGGAACTGAAGCTTTCTTT
TRBV5-1	TRBD1	-	TRBJ2-3	CASSWGQPRGTDTQYF	TGCGCCAGCAGCTGGGGACAGCCTCGGGGCACAGATACGCAGTATTTT
TRBV6-5	-	few	TRBJ2-5	CATSEWYSGQETQYF	TGTGCAACCTCCGAATGGTATTCCGGTCAAGAGACCCAGTACTTC
TRBV5-1	-	-	TRBJ1-1	CASSADTVNTEAFF	TGCGCCAGCAGCGCGGACACCGTGAACACTGAAGCTTTCTTT